The next 24 T cell receptor beta chains were all read from a single sample in a study of T-cell memory formation after mild COVID-19. TCRdb analysed the 5' RACE reads with MiXCR anew, one entry per CDR3 protein. The sample records some 210,000 distinct CDR3 sequences, roughly a tenth being singletons. The sequenced sample consisted of PBMCs or a T cell subset sorted from them (not recorded which). The receptors here all came from a man in his late teens or twenties who had mild COVID-19 (a few samples of this study predate the infection). Cell type and time point are not known.

There are a few counts of this clonotype. The CDR3 reads CAWSGGSSRNQPQHF. For the CDR3, the DNA is TGTGCCTGGAGCGGGGGGTCTTCGCGCAATCAGCCCCAGCATTTT. The chain combines TRBV30 with TRBJ1-5, with D perhaps matching TRBD1 (5 bases). Germline V lookup: CDR1 GTSNPN, CDR2 SVGIG (reference sequence). The CDR3 loop spans 15 amino acids. Trimming shortened V by 3 bases and J by 2 bases, and 14 bases separated the two germline ends.

This clonotype was seen ten or more times. The chain combines TRBV7-2 with TRBJ1-6; D might be TRBD1 (5 bases). CDR3 size: 16 residues. V lost 1 base and J lost 5, with 12 bases in between. Germline V gene lookup returns CDR1 SGHTA and CDR2 FQGNSA. The CDR3 DNA follows: TGTGCCAGCAGCTTAGTCGGGGGAACCAATAATTCACCCCTCCACTTT. It specifies CASSLVGGTNNSPLHF.

The chain employs TRBV24-1 and TRBJ2-5; D gene ambiguous. Germline lookup yields CDR1 KGHDR and CDR2 SFDVKD. This CDR3 is 12 amino acids long. Trimming removed 4 bases from V and 3 bases from J, with 5 bases in between. The CDR3 DNA is TGTGCCACCAGTGACCGTGAAGAGACCCAGTACTTC. Amino acid sequence: CATSDREETQYF.

This clonotype was seen only a few times. The V gene is TRBV5-6, the J gene TRBJ2-1; no definite D call. Trimming stripped 4 bases from V and 0 bases from J, with 14 bases between. CDR3 length: 16 residues. Germline CDR1 SGHDT, CDR2 YYEEEE. In DNA form, the CDR3 reads TGTGCCAGCAGCCGCCTCCTCGTTAGCTCCTACAATGAGCAGTTCTTC. It translates to CASSRLLVSSYNEQFF.

This chain uses TRBV7-2 with TRBJ2-4, with TRBD2 matching 10 bases. The trim removed 5 bases at V and 9 bases at J, leaving 10 bases unmatched. The CDR3 is 15 residues long. Germline CDR1 reads SGHTA; CDR2 reads FQGNSA. CDR3: CASSPGGTSDPIQYF. The CDR3 nucleotides are TGTGCCAGCAGCCCAGGAGGGACTAGCGACCCCATTCAGTACTTC.

The V gene is TRBV29-1, the J gene TRBJ1-1, with D unclear. V was clipped by 3 bases and J by 0 bases, with 8 bases between them. Germline V gives CDR1 SQVTM, CDR2 ANQGSEA. The CDR3 sequence is 13 residues long. This CDR3 is CSVEIVLNTEAFF. CDR3 nucleotide sequence: TGCAGCGTTGAGATCGTACTGAACACTGAAGCTTTCTTT.

This clonotype was picked up a small number of times. J is TRBJ1-2 and V is TRBV20-1; D is undetermined. The CDR3 is 13 amino acids. CDR1 is DFQATT and CDR2 is SNEGSKA in the germline V gene (reference sequence). The germline V and J ends were trimmed by 3 bases and 0 bases, with 8 bases remaining between them. The CDR3 loop is CSARPQANYGYTF. The CDR3 DNA sequence: TGCAGTGCTAGGCCCCAAGCTAACTATGGCTACACCTTC.

This clonotype came up many times. This chain connects TRBV4-1 to TRBJ1-4; 9 bases are a match to TRBD1. The CDR3 has 16 amino acids. The J segment lost 8 bases and the V segment lost 4 bases, leaving 11 bases of the junction unmatched. From germline, CDR1 is MGHRA and CDR2 YSYEKL. The CDR3 spells CASSRAPGQGREKLFF. The CDR3 DNA sequence: TGCGCCAGCAGCCGAGCACCGGGACAGGGTCGAGAAAAACTGTTTTTT.

This clonotype was detected a few times. The rearrangement joins TRBV7-2 to TRBJ1-2; D is unclear. The CDR3 contains 14 residues. Trimming took 1 base from V and 4 from J, leaving 10 bases between them. CDR1 is SGHTA, CDR2 FQGNSA, per germline. CDR3 region: CASSLGPVSYGYTF. The CDR3 nucleotides read TGTGCCAGCAGCTTAGGACCGGTTTCCTATGGCTACACCTTC. The whole variable domain, filled in from reference TRBV7-2 and TRBJ1-2, reads GAGVSQSPSNKVTEKGKDVELRCDPISGHTALYWYRQSLGQGLEFLIYFQGNSAPDKSGLPSDRFSAERTGGSVSTLTIQRTQQEDSAVYLCASSLGPVSYGYTFGSGTRLTVV.

The rearrangement links TRBV6-5 to TRBJ2-5, with 8 bases aligning to TRBD2. CDR1 MNHEY and CDR2 SVGAGI come from the germline V gene. The junction had 7 bases not matched to a gene; V was cut back by 0 bases and J by 4 bases. CDR3 length: 16 amino acids. Here the CDR3 reads CASSYSPQTSVETQYF. The CDR3 bases are TGTGCCAGCAGTTACTCGCCACAGACTAGCGTAGAGACCCAGTACTTC.

This clonotype was detected many times. This chain links TRBV20-1 with TRBJ2-3, with D unresolved. CDR1 is DFQATT and CDR2 is SNEGSKA in the germline V gene (reference sequence). With 6 bases removed from V and 0 bases from J, the gap between germline ends came to 10 bases. The CDR3 has 13 amino acids. Here the CDR3 DNA reads TGCAGTGCACCTTACCTAAGCACAGATACGCAGTATTTT. Protein product: CSAPYLSTDTQYF.

This clonotype was detected only a few times. This rearrangement joins TRBV7-3 to TRBJ1-1; D gene ambiguous. V was shortened by 6 bases and J by 0 bases, with 8 bases between the two germline ends. The CDR3 totals 13 residues. Germline CDR1 is SGHTA and CDR2 is FQGTGA. The CDR3 DNA reads TGTGCCAGCAGTTCAACCATGAACACTGAAGCTTTCTTT. Its protein is CASSSTMNTEAFF.

The J gene is TRBJ2-1, the V gene TRBV18, with D possibly being TRBD1 (6 bases). Looked up from germline, CDR1 is KGHSH and CDR2 is LQKENI. The CDR3 covers 16 residues. V dropped 3 bases and J dropped 2 bases, with 14 bases sitting between them. CDR3 loop: CASSPRQEMPYNEQFF. The CDR3 coding sequence is TGTGCCAGCTCACCCCGACAGGAGATGCCCTACAATGAGCAGTTCTTC.

The J gene is TRBJ2-5, the V gene TRBV7-2; D perhaps matches TRBD2 (5 bases). The CDR3 is 18 amino acids. CDR1 SGHTA and CDR2 FQGNSA come from the germline V gene. V was trimmed by 4 bases and J by 0 bases, leaving 21 bases between them. The CDR3 loop is CASSSRRGYRSYQETQYF. The CDR3 nucleotides read TGTGCCAGCAGCTCCAGGCGCGGGTACAGATCGTACCAAGAGACCCAGTACTTC.

This chain uses TRBV6-2 or TRBV6-3 with TRBJ2-1; D is uncertain. Germline assignment: CDR1 MNHEY and CDR2 SVGEGT. Trimming stripped 4 bases from V and 4 bases from J, with 8 bases between. The CDR3 runs 13 residues. The CDR3 DNA reads TGTGCCAGCAGTTCACTTTCTTACAATGAGCAGTTCTTC. Residues: CASSSLSYNEQFF.

V is TRBV7-2 and J is TRBJ1-2; D is perhaps TRBD1 (6 bases). The CDR3 runs 12 residues. Germline CDR1 reads SGHTA; CDR2 reads FQGNSA. V lost 7 bases and J lost 8, with 14 bases in between. The CDR3 reads CASTLGGGGYTF. CDR3 coding DNA: TGTGCCAGCACCCTAGGGGGTGGGGGCTACACCTTC.

This clonotype was detected ten times or more. The chain links TRBV20-1 to TRBJ2-3, with 10 nucleotides matching TRBD2. Germline V CDR1 and CDR2: DFQATT, SNEGSKA (reference sequence). V lost 0 bases to trimming and J lost 0 bases; unmatched junction nucleotides: 3. CDR3 length: 16 residues. CDR3 sequence reads: CSARETSGHSTDTQYF. CDR3 DNA sequence: TGCAGTGCTAGAGAGACTAGCGGGCACAGCACAGATACGCAGTATTTT.

This clonotype was seen a few times. This chain joins TRBV29-1 and TRBJ1-1; D may be TRBD1 (6 bases). Looked up from germline, CDR1 is SQVTM and CDR2 is ANQGSEA. This CDR3 has 14 amino acids. V lost 6 bases and J 4 bases, leaving 18 bases between the germline ends. The CDR3 nucleotides read TGCAGCGTGGGCCGGCCGGGGGGCATCACTGAAGCTTTCTTT. It yields the protein CSVGRPGGITEAFF.

Only a few counts were recorded for this clonotype. The V and J genes are TRBV5-4 and TRBJ1-5; D unresolved. CDR3 length equals 14 residues. V gave up 1 base and J gave up 1 base, with 6 bases separating them. CDR1 is SGHNT and CDR2 is YYREEE in the germline V gene (reference sequence). CDR3 sequence (DNA): TGTGCCAGCAGCTTGTTTGGGAGCAATCAGCCCCAGCATTTT. Protein: CASSLFGSNQPQHF.

This clonotype showed up just a few times. The chain uses TRBV7-3 and TRBJ2-1; 12 nucleotides line up with TRBD1. The V gene's germline CDR1 is SGHTA and CDR2 FQGTGA. V gave up 5 bases and J gave up 8 bases; unmatched junction bases: 10. This CDR3 is built from 16 residues. The CDR3 loop reads CASSPQGDRGLDEQFF. The CDR3 DNA reads as TGTGCCAGCAGCCCTCAGGGGGACAGGGGGCTCGATGAGCAGTTCTTC.

This clonotype was counted ten times or more. The gene calls are TRBV6-5 and TRBJ1-5; D not resolved. The V and J ends lost 8 bases and 6 bases respectively, with 14 bases between them. The CDR3 extends over 13 amino acids. Germline loops: CDR1 MNHEY, CDR2 SVGAGI. The CDR3 nucleotides are TGTGCCAGCTGGAGAGGGAAGGGTCAGCCCCAGCATTTT. Amino acids: CASWRGKGQPQHF.

This clonotype was detected only a few times. This sequence joins TRBV12-3 or TRBV12-4 and TRBJ2-2; 7 bases align to TRBD1. The CDR3 sequence is 16 residues long. The V and J ends lost 7 bases and 4 bases, in that order; junction bases with no gene match: 12. CDR3 residues: CASNFNVRDSTGELFF. The DNA for the CDR3 is TGTGCCAGCAATTTTAACGTCCGGGACAGCACCGGGGAGCTGTTTTTT.

This clonotype has a handful of counts. This chain joins TRBV5-1 and TRBJ2-1, with TRBD2 as a possible D gene (6 bases). Germline CDR1 is SGHRS and CDR2 is YFSETQ. This CDR3 spans 15 amino acids. V dropped 0 bases and J dropped 0 bases, with 7 bases sitting between them. CDR3 protein: CASSLGDFSYNEQFF. In nucleotides, the CDR3 is TGCGCCAGCAGCTTGGGGGACTTCTCCTACAATGAGCAGTTCTTC.

This clonotype was seen at least ten times. This sequence joins TRBV7-2 and TRBJ1-4, with D unclear. The CDR3 loop spans 15 amino acids. V lost 5 bases, J lost 5 bases, and 15 bases lay in between. CDR1 and CDR2 from the germline V gene are SGHTA and FQGNSA. The CDR3 sequence: CASSPGGSLNEKLFF. The CDR3 region has the DNA TGTGCCAGCAGCCCCGGTGGCAGTCTCAATGAAAAACTGTTTTTT.